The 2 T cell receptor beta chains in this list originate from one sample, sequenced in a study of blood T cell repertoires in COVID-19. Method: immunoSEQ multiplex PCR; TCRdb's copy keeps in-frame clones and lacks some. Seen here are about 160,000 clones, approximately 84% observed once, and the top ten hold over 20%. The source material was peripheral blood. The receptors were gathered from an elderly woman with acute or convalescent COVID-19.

CDR3 loop: CASSLGGGTDTQYF. CDR3 in DNA: TGTGCCAGCAGCTTAGGGGGGGGGACAGATACGCAGTATTTT. The chain joins TRBV11-3 to TRBJ2-3, with 7 bases lining up with TRBD2. Germline loops: CDR1 SGHNT, CDR2 YENEEA. V was pared by 1 base and J by 3 bases, with 1 base of the junction left unmatched. The CDR3 runs 14 residues.

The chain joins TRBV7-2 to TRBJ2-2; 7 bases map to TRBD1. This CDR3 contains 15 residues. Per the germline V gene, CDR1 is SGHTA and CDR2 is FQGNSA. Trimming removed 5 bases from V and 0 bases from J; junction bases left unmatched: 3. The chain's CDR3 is CASSLDRSNTGELFF. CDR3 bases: TGTGCCAGCAGCCTGGACAGGTCGAACACCGGGGAGCTGTTTTTT.